This T cell receptor (beta chain) was documented in a study of cytomegalovirus exposure and HLA in healthy donors. PCR involved 60 Vbeta and 13 Jbeta primers. Some clones are missing from TCRdb's copy, which holds only in-frame ones; the method was immunoSEQ multiplex PCR. The data contain 140,000 to 150,000 clones, 60% to 80% of them singletons. CDR3 length: 13 amino acids. CDR1 SGHDN and CDR2 FVKESK come from the germline V gene. Between the trimmed V and J ends, which lost 7 bases and 1 base, there was a span of 10 bases. Broader study findings: About 87% or about 30% of the time was how often most TCR beta V segments were productive, according to an earlier analysis. Later work showed greater clonal expansion in HLA-associated TCR beta chains than in equally common others.

As to this clone: Its antigen is still unknown.

This sequence joins TRBV14 and TRBJ1-1; D gene uncertain. This clonotype originated in a woman aged 25 to 39 in good health and CMV-seronegative. Sequences were obtained from PBMCs. The CDR3 coding sequence is TGTGCCAGCAAATACTCCGGGAACACTGAAGCTTTCTTT. It yields the protein CASKYSGNTEAFF.